Following are 13 T cell receptor beta chains from one sample sequenced in a study of blood T cell repertoires in COVID-19. Assay: immunoSEQ multiplex PCR; the TCRdb copy retains only in-frame clones and omits some. The sample has 95,000 to 150,000 clones, nearly 90% seen once. Material: peripheral blood. The receptors here all came from a woman aged 55-69 years with COVID-19, enrolled during active disease.

The chain employs TRBV12-5 and TRBJ2-1, with 7 bases lining up with TRBD1. The germline V gene has CDR1 LGHNT and CDR2 FRNRAP. The CDR3 is 14 amino acids. V lost 4 bases, J lost 7 bases, and 7 bases stayed unmatched. This CDR3 reads CASGWRQGSNEQFF. CDR3 DNA: TGTGCTAGTGGTTGGAGACAGGGTTCGAATGAGCAGTTCTTC. Drawing the rest from reference TRBV12-5 and TRBJ2-1, the complete variable domain is DARVTQTPRHKVTEMGQEVTMRCQPILGHNTVFWYRQTMMQGLELLAYFRNRAPLDDSGMPKDRFSAEMPDATLATLKIQPSEPRDSAVYFCASGWRQGSNEQFFGPGTRLTVL.

The V and J genes are TRBV5-4 and TRBJ1-1, with D perhaps matching TRBD1 (5 bases). The CDR3 is 13 residues long. The germline CDR1 and CDR2 sequences are SGHNT and YYREEE (reference sequence). V was trimmed by 1 base and J by 4 bases, leaving 8 bases between them. The CDR3 region is CASSLIGATEAFF. CDR3 DNA sequence: TGTGCCAGCAGCTTGATAGGGGCCACTGAAGCTTTCTTT.

The rearrangement links TRBV19 to TRBJ1-2, with D perhaps TRBD1 (5 bases). The CDR3 consists of 16 residues. Germline V CDR1 and CDR2: LNHDA, SQIVND (reference sequence). V was trimmed by 4 bases and J by 5 bases, leaving 20 bases between them. CDR3 DNA sequence: TGTGCCAGTAGTACGGTTCGGCAGGGAGGATTATATGGCTACACCTTC. Translating gives CASSTVRQGGLYGYTF.

This chain joins TRBV19 and TRBJ2-7; 7 positions agree with TRBD1. From germline, CDR1 is LNHDA and CDR2 SQIVND (reference sequence). V lost 2 bases to trimming and J lost 3 bases; unmatched junction nucleotides: 10. The CDR3 is 16 amino acids. DNA of the CDR3: TGTGCCAGTAGTATAAGTGTCGGCAGGGGGTTCTACGAGCAGTACTTC. Translating gives CASSISVGRGFYEQYF.

The chain has TRBV4-1 and TRBJ1-6; no firm D call. From germline, CDR1 is MGHRA and CDR2 YSYEKL. Trimming removed 6 bases at V and 7 bases at J, with 19 bases between. This CDR3 spans 16 amino acids. This CDR3 reads CASRRGAGNQNSPLHF. DNA for the CDR3: TGCGCCAGCAGACGCGGAGCCGGGAACCAAAATTCACCCCTCCACTTT.

The chain couples TRBV2 to TRBJ1-1, with D maybe TRBD1 (5 bases). Trimming removed 6 bases at V and 11 bases at J, with 25 bases between. Germline CDR1 reads SNHLY; CDR2 reads FYNNEI. This CDR3 has 15 residues. The CDR3 is CASRNLDSSLRWAFF. CDR3 nucleotides: TGTGCCAGCAGGAATCTTGACAGTTCCTTACGGTGGGCTTTCTTT.

In its sample, this clone was seen a few times. V is TRBV25-1 and J is TRBJ2-3; D is perhaps TRBD2 (7 bases). Deletions cut 3 bases from V and 5 bases from J, with 15 bases between. The length of the CDR3 is 15 residues. CDR1 is MGHDK, CDR2 SYGVNS, per germline. CDR3 sequence (DNA): TGTGCCAGCAGTGACGTCCGGGGGGCCGGAGATACGCAGTATTTT. Translating gives CASSDVRGAGDTQYF.

The chain is built from TRBV5-1 and TRBJ2-1; TRBD2 aligns across 15 bases. This CDR3 has 19 residues. CDR1 and CDR2 from the germline V gene are SGHRS and YFSETQ. J gave up 2 bases and V 5 bases, and 11 bases lay outside the gene matches. The CDR3 DNA is TGCGCCAGCAGTTATTCCGGGACTAGCGGGGGGCCAACCTACAATGAGCAGTTCTTC. As protein: CASSYSGTSGGPTYNEQFF.

V and J are TRBV29-1 and TRBJ2-7, with D perhaps TRBD1 (7 bases). Germline V gives CDR1 SQVTM, CDR2 ANQGSEA. There are 16 residues in the CDR3. V lost 3 bases and J 0 bases, leaving 18 bases between the germline ends. CDR3 amino acids: CSVDSVSRDSSYEQYF. The CDR3 DNA sequence: TGCAGCGTTGATTCGGTATCGCGGGACAGCTCCTACGAGCAGTACTTC.

The chain carries TRBV2 and TRBJ2-5; tentatively, D is TRBD1 (6 bases). The germline V and J ends were trimmed by 4 bases and 1 base, with 10 bases remaining between them. This CDR3 is built from 14 residues. Germline assignment: CDR1 SNHLY and CDR2 FYNNEI. The CDR3 spells CASSGPTGQETQYF. The CDR3 DNA sequence: TGTGCCAGCAGTGGGCCGACAGGCCAAGAGACCCAGTACTTC.

This chain joins TRBV24-1 and TRBJ2-3, with D tentatively TRBD2 (7 bases). Germline CDR1 is KGHDR and CDR2 is SFDVKD. The CDR3 runs 15 residues. Deletions cut 4 bases from V and 6 bases from J, with 16 bases between. The CDR3 DNA sequence: TGTGCCACCAGTGACCCACGGGGGGCTGACGATACGCAGTATTTT. Its protein product is CATSDPRGADDTQYF.

This chain connects TRBV12-5 to TRBJ2-7; 8 bases agree with TRBD1. CDR1 LGHNT and CDR2 FRNRAP come from the germline V gene. The CDR3 runs 14 residues. The junction had 6 bases not matched to a gene; V was cut back by 5 bases and J by 3 bases. CDR3 region: CASGPGQGIYEQYF. CDR3 nucleotide sequence: TGTGCTAGTGGTCCTGGACAGGGAATCTACGAGCAGTACTTC.

This chain uses TRBV3-1 (or the pseudogene TRBV3-2) with TRBJ2-1; 9 nucleotides agree with TRBD2. Per germline, CDR1 LGHDT and CDR2 YNNKEL (reference sequence). This CDR3 contains 17 residues. V was clipped by 0 bases and J by 2 bases; unmatched bases: 5. In nucleotides, the CDR3 is TGTGCCAGCAGCCAAGATTGGACTAGCGCCACCTACAATGAGCAGTTCTTC. It is translated as CASSQDWTSATYNEQFF.